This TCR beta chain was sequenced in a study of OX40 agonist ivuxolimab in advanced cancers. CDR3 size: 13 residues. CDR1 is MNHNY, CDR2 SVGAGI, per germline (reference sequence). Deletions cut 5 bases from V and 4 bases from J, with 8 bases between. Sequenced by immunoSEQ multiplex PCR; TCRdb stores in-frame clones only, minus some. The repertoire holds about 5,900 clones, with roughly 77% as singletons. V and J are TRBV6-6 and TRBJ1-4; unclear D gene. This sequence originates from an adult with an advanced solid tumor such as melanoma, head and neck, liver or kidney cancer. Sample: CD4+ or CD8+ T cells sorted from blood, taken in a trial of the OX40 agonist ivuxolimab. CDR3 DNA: TGTGCCAGCAGTCCCAGAAGTAATGAAAAACTGTTTTTT. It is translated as CASSPRSNEKLFF.